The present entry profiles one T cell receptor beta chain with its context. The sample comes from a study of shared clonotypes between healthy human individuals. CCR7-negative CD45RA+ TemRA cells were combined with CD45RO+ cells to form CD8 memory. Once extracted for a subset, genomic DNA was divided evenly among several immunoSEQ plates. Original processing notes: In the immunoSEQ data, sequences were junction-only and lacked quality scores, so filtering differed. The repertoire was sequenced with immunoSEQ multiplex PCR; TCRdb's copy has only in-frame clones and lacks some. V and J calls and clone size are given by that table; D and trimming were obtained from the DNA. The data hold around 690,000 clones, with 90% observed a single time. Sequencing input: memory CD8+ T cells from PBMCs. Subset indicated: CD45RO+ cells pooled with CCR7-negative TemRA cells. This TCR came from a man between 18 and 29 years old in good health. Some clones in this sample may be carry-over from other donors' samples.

The CDR3 sequence: CASSQAGQGTNYGYTF. CDR3 nucleotides: TGCGCCAGCAGTCAAGCGGGACAGGGCACTAACTATGGCTACACCTTC. The rearrangement joins TRBV23-1 to TRBJ1-2; TRBD1 aligns across 9 bases. TRBV23-1 is treated as an ORF (open reading frame) with a function not yet certain. The J segment lost 0 bases and the V segment lost 2 bases, leaving 4 bases of the junction unmatched. The CDR3 length is 16 residues.